The TCR beta chain under discussion was sequenced for a study of blood T cell repertoires in COVID-19. Study-wide context: Acute-phase and convalescent COVID-19 samples originated in the United States, Italy and Spain.

Produced via immunoSEQ multiplex PCR; TCRdb's table is partial and in-frame only. The sample has nearly 250,000 clones, just under 90% seen once. J gave up 6 bases and V 4 bases, and 11 bases lay outside the gene matches. Per germline, CDR1 SGHDT and CDR2 YYEEEE. The length of the CDR3 is 17 residues. In its sample, this clone was seen a few times. Clinical history reported by participants formed the basis on which cohorts were assigned. The sample taken for sequencing was PBMCs or T cells enriched from blood (not recorded which). This chain links TRBV5-6 with TRBJ1-6; TRBD1 aligns across 9 bases. The TCR sequence derives from a man aged 50 to 59 who had been exposed to COVID-19. The DNA of the CDR3 is TGTGCCAGCAGCCCGTCGGGACAGGGCCTTGTTAATTCACCCCTCCACTTT. Translation: CASSPSGQGLVNSPLHF.